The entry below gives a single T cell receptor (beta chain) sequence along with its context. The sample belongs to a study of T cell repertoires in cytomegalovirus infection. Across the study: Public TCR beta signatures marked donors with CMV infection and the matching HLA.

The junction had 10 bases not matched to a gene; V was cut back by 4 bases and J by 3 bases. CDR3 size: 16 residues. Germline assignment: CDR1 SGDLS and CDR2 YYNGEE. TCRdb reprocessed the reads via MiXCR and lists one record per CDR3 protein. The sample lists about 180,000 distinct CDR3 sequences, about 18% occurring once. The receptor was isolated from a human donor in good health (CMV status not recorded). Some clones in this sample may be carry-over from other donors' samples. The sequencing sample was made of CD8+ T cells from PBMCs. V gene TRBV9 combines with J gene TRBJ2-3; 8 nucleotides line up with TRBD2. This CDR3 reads CASSLPGTRSTDTQYF. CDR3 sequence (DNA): TGTGCCAGCAGCCTACCCGGGACTAGGTCGACAGATACGCAGTATTTT. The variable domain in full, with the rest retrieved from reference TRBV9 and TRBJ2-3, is DSGVTQTPKHLITATGQRVTLRCSPRSGDLSVYWYQQSLDQGLQFLIQYYNGEERAKGNILERFSAQQFPDLHSELNLSSLELGDSALYFCASSLPGTRSTDTQYFGPGTRLTVL.